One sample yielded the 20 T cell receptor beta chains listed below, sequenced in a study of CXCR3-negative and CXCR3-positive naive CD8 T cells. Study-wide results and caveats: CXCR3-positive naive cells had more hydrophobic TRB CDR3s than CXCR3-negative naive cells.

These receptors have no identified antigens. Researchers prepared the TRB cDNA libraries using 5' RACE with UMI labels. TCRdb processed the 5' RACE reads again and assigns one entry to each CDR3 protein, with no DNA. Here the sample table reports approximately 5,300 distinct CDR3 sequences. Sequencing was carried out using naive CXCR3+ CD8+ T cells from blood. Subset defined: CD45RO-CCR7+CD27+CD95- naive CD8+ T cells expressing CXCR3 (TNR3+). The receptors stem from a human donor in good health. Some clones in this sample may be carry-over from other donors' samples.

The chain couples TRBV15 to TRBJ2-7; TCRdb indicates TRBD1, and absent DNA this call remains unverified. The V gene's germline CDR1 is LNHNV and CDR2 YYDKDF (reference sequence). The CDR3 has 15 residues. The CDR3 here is CATSRDLGQAYEQYF.

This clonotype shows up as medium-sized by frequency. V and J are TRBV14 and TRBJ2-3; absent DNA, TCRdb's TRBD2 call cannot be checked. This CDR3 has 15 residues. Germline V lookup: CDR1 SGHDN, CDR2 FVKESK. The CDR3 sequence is CASSLLAGSTDTQYF.

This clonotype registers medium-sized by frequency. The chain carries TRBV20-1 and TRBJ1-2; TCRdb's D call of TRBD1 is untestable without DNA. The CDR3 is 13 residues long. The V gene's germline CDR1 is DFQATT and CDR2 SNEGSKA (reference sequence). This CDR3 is CSAPTGGAYGYTF.

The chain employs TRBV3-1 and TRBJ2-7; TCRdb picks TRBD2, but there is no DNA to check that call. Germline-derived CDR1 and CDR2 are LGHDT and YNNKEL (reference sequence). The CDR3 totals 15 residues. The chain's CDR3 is CASSQEGGMAYEQYF.

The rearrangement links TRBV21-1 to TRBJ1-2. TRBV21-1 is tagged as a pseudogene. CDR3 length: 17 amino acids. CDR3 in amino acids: CASSKGPHRETNYGYTF.

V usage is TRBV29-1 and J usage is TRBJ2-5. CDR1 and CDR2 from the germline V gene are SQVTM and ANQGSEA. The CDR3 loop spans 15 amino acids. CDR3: CSVGRDPASSGTQYF. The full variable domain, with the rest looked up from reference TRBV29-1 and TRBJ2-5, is SAVISQKPSRDICQRGTSLTIQCQVDSQVTMMFWYRQQPGQSLTLIATANQGSEATYESGFVIDKFPISRPNLTFSTLTVSNMSPEDSSIYLCSVGRDPASSGTQYFGPGTRLLVL.

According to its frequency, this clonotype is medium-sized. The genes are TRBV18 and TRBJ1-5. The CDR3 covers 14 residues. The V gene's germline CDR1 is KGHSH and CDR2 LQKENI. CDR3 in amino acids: CASSGEDRNQPQHF.

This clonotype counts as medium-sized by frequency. The CDR3 loop reads CASKAEVYEQYF. This rearrangement joins TRBV7-4 to TRBJ2-7. CDR1 and CDR2 from the germline V gene are SGHVT and SQSDAQ. This CDR3 has 12 amino acids.

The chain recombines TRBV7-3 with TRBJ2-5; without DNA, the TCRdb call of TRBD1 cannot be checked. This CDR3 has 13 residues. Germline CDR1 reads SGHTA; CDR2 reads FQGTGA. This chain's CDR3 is CASSIRGTETQYF.

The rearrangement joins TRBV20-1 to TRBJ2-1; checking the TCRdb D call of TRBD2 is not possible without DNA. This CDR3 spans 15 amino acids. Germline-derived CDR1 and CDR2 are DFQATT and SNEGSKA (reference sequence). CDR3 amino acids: CSAKPRLAGVLEQFF.

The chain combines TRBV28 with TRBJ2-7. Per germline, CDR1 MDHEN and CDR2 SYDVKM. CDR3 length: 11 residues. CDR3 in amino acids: CASSLGHEQYF.

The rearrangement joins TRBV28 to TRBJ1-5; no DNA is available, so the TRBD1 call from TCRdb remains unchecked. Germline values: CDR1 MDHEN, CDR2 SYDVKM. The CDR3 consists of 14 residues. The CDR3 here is CANRRQGEAQPQHF. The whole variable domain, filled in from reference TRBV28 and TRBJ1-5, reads DVKVTQSSRYLVKRTGEKVFLECVQDMDHENMFWYRQDPGLGLRLIYFSYDVKMKEKGDIPEGYSVSREKKERFSLILESASTNQTSMYLCANRRQGEAQPQHFGDGTRLSIL.

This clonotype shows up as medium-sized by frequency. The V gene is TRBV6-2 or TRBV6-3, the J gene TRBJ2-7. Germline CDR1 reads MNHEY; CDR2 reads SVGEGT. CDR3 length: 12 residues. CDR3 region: CASSPSRYEQYF.

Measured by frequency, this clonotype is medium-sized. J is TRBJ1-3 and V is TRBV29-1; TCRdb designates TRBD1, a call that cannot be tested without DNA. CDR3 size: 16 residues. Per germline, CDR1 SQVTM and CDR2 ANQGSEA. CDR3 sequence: CSVERSRQGGGNTIYF.

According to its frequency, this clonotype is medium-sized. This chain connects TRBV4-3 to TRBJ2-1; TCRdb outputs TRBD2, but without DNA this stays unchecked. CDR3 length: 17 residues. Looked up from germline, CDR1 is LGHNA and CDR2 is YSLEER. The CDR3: CASSQEPGSIAGNEQFF.

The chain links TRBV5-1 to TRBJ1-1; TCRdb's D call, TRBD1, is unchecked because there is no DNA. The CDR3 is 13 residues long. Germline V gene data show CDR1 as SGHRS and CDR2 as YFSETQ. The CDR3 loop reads CASSSSWGREAFF.

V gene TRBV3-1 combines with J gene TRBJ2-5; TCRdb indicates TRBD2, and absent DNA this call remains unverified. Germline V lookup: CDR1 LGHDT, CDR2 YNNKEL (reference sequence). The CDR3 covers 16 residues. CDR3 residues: CASSQDSGLGQETQYF.

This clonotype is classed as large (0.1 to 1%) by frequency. The CDR3 protein is CASSLAPWQETQYF. The chain uses TRBV7-2 and TRBJ2-5. CDR1 is SGHTA, CDR2 FQGNSA, per germline. The CDR3 spans 14 residues.

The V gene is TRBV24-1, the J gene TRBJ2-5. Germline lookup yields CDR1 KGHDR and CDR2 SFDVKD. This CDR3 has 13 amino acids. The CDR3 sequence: CATSDDFQETQYF.

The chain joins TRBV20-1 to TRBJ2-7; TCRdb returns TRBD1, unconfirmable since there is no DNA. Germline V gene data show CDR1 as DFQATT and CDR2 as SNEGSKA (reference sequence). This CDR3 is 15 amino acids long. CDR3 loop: CSAPPRLGATYEQYF.